These 16 T cell receptor beta chains came from one sample sequenced in a study of technical replicates of blood from a handful of donors. Libraries were prepared by immunoSEQ multiplex PCR; TCRdb keeps only in-frame clonotypes and omits some of them. The sample holds about 62,000 clones, roughly 86% seen once. The specimen sequenced was PBMCs. The source of these receptors is a human donor in good health. Some clones in this sample may be carry-over from other donors' samples.

The V gene is TRBV7-2, the J gene TRBJ1-5; TRBD1 is a possible D gene (5 bases). The CDR3 is 14 residues long. V was trimmed by 0 bases and J by 5 bases, leaving 8 bases between them. Per the germline V gene, CDR1 is SGHTA and CDR2 is FQGNSA. CDR3 in amino acids: CASSLAREHQPQHF. The CDR3 nucleotides read TGTGCCAGCAGCTTAGCCAGGGAACATCAGCCCCAGCATTTT.

This clone has just one count. The chain has TRBV30 and TRBJ1-1; possible D gene TRBD1, 5 bases. Trimming removed 0 bases at V and 4 bases at J, with 9 bases between. Germline CDR1 is GTSNPN and CDR2 is SVGIG (reference sequence). This CDR3 is 13 amino acids long. This CDR3 is CAWSVGGGTEAFF. The DNA of the CDR3 is TGTGCCTGGAGTGTCGGGGGGGGCACTGAAGCTTTCTTT.

The V call is TRBV5-1, the J call TRBJ2-1; 8 bases align to TRBD2. Per the germline V gene, CDR1 is SGHRS and CDR2 is YFSETQ. The junction had 13 bases not matched to a gene; V was cut back by 4 bases and J by 4 bases. The CDR3 extends over 17 amino acids. The DNA for the CDR3 is TGCGCCAGCAGCCAACACCCCGGCGGGGGGAATTACAATGAGCAGTTCTTC. The encoded protein is CASSQHPGGGNYNEQFF.

This clone has a handful of counts. V is TRBV5-1 and J is TRBJ1-3; D ambiguous. Trimming shortened V by 4 bases and J by 0 bases, and 8 bases separated the two germline ends. CDR3 length equals 14 residues. The germline V gene has CDR1 SGHRS and CDR2 YFSETQ. CDR3 bases: TGCGCCAGCAGCGGCGGGAACTCTGGAAACACCATATATTTT. Protein: CASSGGNSGNTIYF.

The J gene is TRBJ1-3, the V gene TRBV29-1, with unresolved D. The CDR3 has 10 amino acids. Germline CDR1 SQVTM, CDR2 ANQGSEA. Trimming took 7 bases from V and 8 from J, leaving 9 bases between them. CDR3 DNA sequence: TGCAGCGCCGGGGAAGACACCATATATTTT. It specifies CSAGEDTIYF.

V and J are TRBV19 and TRBJ2-7; no clear D. CDR3 length: 12 residues. V gave up 5 bases and J gave up 5 bases, with 10 bases separating them. Per the germline V gene, CDR1 is LNHDA and CDR2 is SQIVND (reference sequence). The CDR3 spells CASSPPPDEQYF. The DNA of the CDR3 is TGTGCCAGTAGTCCCCCCCCGGACGAGCAGTACTTC.

V and J are TRBV2 and TRBJ2-7; 7 bases are shared with TRBD1. V shed 1 base, J shed 2 bases, and the junction held 2 bases outside the gene matches. The CDR3 covers 14 residues. From germline, CDR1 is SNHLY and CDR2 FYNNEI. The CDR3 reads CASSEGTGAYEQYF. The CDR3 DNA reads as TGTGCCAGCAGTGAAGGGACAGGCGCCTACGAGCAGTACTTC.

The chain joins TRBV12-5 to TRBJ1-6; D might be TRBD1 (5 bases). V lost 1 base and J lost 4, with 8 bases in between. This CDR3 has 15 amino acids. The germline V gene encodes CDR1 LGHNT and CDR2 FRNRAP. The CDR3, as DNA: TGTGCTAGTGGTTTGGCCCAGGGTTATAATTCACCCCTCCACTTT. This codes for CASGLAQGYNSPLHF.

This chain links TRBV4-2 with TRBJ1-4; unclear D gene. The germline V gene encodes CDR1 LGHNA and CDR2 YNFKEQ. Between the trimmed V and J ends, which lost 2 bases and 4 bases, there was a span of 14 bases. The CDR3 totals 16 residues. This CDR3 is CASSQRQAGINEKLFF. The CDR3 region has the DNA TGTGCCAGCAGCCAACGACAAGCCGGGATTAATGAAAAACTGTTTTTT.

The chain combines TRBV4-2 with TRBJ2-2; possibly TRBD1 for D (6 bases). Germline V gives CDR1 LGHNA, CDR2 YNFKEQ. CDR3 size: 16 residues. Trimming cost V 0 bases and J 0 bases, with 8 bases left between them. The CDR3: CASSQDTGSNTGELFF. CDR3 sequence (DNA): TGTGCCAGCAGCCAAGATACAGGGTCGAACACCGGGGAGCTGTTTTTT.

This chain joins TRBV7-9 and TRBJ2-3; a weak D match, TRBD2 (6 bases). The CDR3 spans 17 residues. From germline, CDR1 is SEHNR and CDR2 FQNEAQ (reference sequence). The ends were cut back, 5 bases at V and 0 bases at J, with 18 bases in the middle. The CDR3 loop is CASSDPLLASSTDTQYF. In DNA form, the CDR3 reads TGTGCCAGCAGCGACCCCCTCCTAGCGTCTAGCACAGATACGCAGTATTTT.

The chain couples TRBV4-3 to TRBJ1-1; TRBD1 is a possible D gene (5 bases). The CDR3 has 14 residues. Germline V gives CDR1 LGHNA, CDR2 YSLEER. Trimming stripped 0 bases from V and 4 bases from J, with 9 bases between. The CDR3 nucleotides are TGCGCCAGCAGCCAAGATTTCGGGGGCACTGAAGCTTTCTTT. This codes for CASSQDFGGTEAFF.

The chain joins TRBV29-1 to TRBJ1-2; 9 bases are a match to TRBD1. Germline V gene data show CDR1 as SQVTM and CDR2 as ANQGSEA. The CDR3 has 17 residues. V was clipped by 8 bases and J by 0 bases; unmatched bases: 16. CDR3 nucleotides: TGCAGCATCTATACCGGACAGGGGACCCGATCTAACTATGGCTACACCTTC. It encodes CSIYTGQGTRSNYGYTF.

The rearrangement links TRBV27 to TRBJ1-6, with D unresolved. The CDR3 totals 16 residues. CDR1 is MNHEY and CDR2 is SMNVEV in the germline V gene (reference sequence). V was shortened by 5 bases and J by 0 bases, with 11 bases between the two germline ends. The chain's CDR3 is CASSAPRSSYNSPLHF. The DNA of the CDR3 is TGTGCCAGCAGTGCACCGCGGAGCTCCTATAATTCACCCCTCCACTTT.

The rearrangement joins TRBV10-3 to TRBJ2-7; 9 positions agree with TRBD1. From germline, CDR1 is ENHRY and CDR2 SYGVKD. With V trimmed by 5 bases and J by 3 bases, 5 bases remained unmatched. The length of the CDR3 is 14 residues. As DNA, the CDR3 is TGTGCCATCAGTCGGGACAGGGCTGGCTACGAGCAGTACTTC. The encoded protein is CAISRDRAGYEQYF.

The chain joins TRBV5-1 to TRBJ1-1; D not resolved. V was shortened by 1 base and J by 0 bases, with 7 bases between the two germline ends. The CDR3 contains 14 residues. Germline loops: CDR1 SGHRS, CDR2 YFSETQ. Here the CDR3 DNA reads TGCGCCAGCAGCTTGAAATACATGAACACTGAAGCTTTCTTT. It codes for CASSLKYMNTEAFF.